The next 8 T cell receptor beta chains were all read from a single sample in a study of T cell repertoires in cytomegalovirus infection. Which antigens these TCRs recognize remains unknown. MiXCR, applied by TCRdb to the reads, yields one record per CDR3 protein. The data contain around 540,000 distinct CDR3 sequences, around 35% of them singletons. This specimen consisted of cultured PBMCs, obtained from culture after CMV antigen stimulation. These receptors were collected from a human donor in good health (CMV status not recorded). Some clones in this sample may be carry-over from other donors' samples.

This clonotype was counted many times. The chain recombines TRBV6-5 with TRBJ2-7; 9 nucleotides line up with TRBD2. This CDR3 has 17 amino acids. Germline V gene sequence: CDR1 MNHEY, CDR2 SVGAGI. V was clipped by 4 bases and J by 2 bases; unmatched bases: 12. The CDR3 region is CASSLRASGIQPYEQYV. CDR3 in DNA: TGTGCCAGCAGTTTGAGGGCTAGCGGGATACAGCCCTACGAGCAGTACGTC.

This clonotype was counted a few times. This rearrangement joins TRBV29-1 to TRBJ2-3, with TRBD2 matching 10 bases. The J segment lost 3 bases and the V segment lost 6 bases, leaving 3 bases of the junction unmatched. The CDR3 runs 13 residues. Germline CDR1 is SQVTM and CDR2 is ANQGSEA. The CDR3 DNA sequence: TGCAGCGTCTCTAGCGGGGGTACAGATACGCAGTATTTT. This sequence encodes CSVSSGGTDTQYF.

Notes on this clonotype: This sequence may be a read error, since a much larger clone differs from it by one base. J is TRBJ2-3 and V is TRBV7-8, with D possibly being TRBD1 (6 bases). The CDR3 loop spans 12 amino acids. CDR1 SGHVS and CDR2 FQNEAQ come from the germline V gene. CDR3 protein: CTSRGEPDTQYF. Here the CDR3 DNA reads TGTACCAGCAGGGGAGAACCAGATACGCAGTATTTT.

V gene TRBV12-5 combines with J gene TRBJ1-1, with TRBD1 matching 7 bases. V lost 4 bases and J lost 1; bases outside the gene matches: 12. The CDR3 contains 17 residues. The germline V gene has CDR1 LGHNT and CDR2 FRNRAP. CDR3 DNA: TGTGCTAGTGGTTCCAACCCGACAGGGAGCGGGAACACTGAAGCTTTCTTT. It encodes CASGSNPTGSGNTEAFF.

This clonotype was observed a few times. The chain recombines TRBV27 with TRBJ2-3, with TRBD2 identical over 7 bases. The germline V gene encodes CDR1 MNHEY and CDR2 SMNVEV (reference sequence). The CDR3 loop spans 16 amino acids. With 3 bases clipped from V and 2 bases from J, the junction kept 8 bases outside the gene matches. CDR3 in amino acids: CASSLERELPTDTQYF. CDR3 nucleotide sequence: TGTGCCAGCAGTTTGGAGCGGGAACTCCCCACAGATACGCAGTATTTT.

Details on this clonotype: The junction departs from the called germline gene at one end, perhaps through a read error. The chain joins TRBV12-3 or TRBV12-4 to TRBJ1-5; no firm D call. CDR3 size: 14 residues. The CDR3 protein is CASTLGGINQPQHF. DNA of the CDR3: TGTGCCAGCACTTTAGGAGGGATCAATCAGCCCCAGCATTTT.

This chain connects TRBV5-4 to TRBJ2-6, with TRBD2 matching 11 bases. The length of the CDR3 is 18 residues. Losses at the gene ends were 4 bases for V and 0 bases for J; bases not matched to a gene: 6. The germline CDR1 and CDR2 sequences are SGHNT and YYREEE (reference sequence). CDR3 sequence reads: CASSPGLAGRSGANVLTF. CDR3 nucleotides: TGTGCCAGCAGCCCCGGACTAGCGGGCCGCTCTGGGGCCAACGTCCTGACTTTC.

V gene TRBV9 combines with J gene TRBJ2-5, with 7 bases lining up with TRBD1. In germline, CDR1 is SGDLS, CDR2 YYNGEE. V shed 3 bases, J shed 2 bases, and the junction held 4 bases outside the gene matches. The CDR3 is 14 amino acids. The CDR3 region is CASSERTGQETQYF. CDR3 nucleotide sequence: TGTGCCAGCAGCGAGAGGACAGGTCAAGAGACCCAGTACTTC.